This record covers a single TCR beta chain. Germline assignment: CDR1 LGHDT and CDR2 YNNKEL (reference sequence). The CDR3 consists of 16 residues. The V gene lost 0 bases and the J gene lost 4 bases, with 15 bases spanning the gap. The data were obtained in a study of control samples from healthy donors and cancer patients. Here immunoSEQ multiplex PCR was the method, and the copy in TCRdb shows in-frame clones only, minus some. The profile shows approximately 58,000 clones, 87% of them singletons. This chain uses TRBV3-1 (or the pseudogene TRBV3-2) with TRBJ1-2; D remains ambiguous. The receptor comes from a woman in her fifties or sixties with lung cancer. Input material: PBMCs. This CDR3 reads CASSQDPEGGGYGYTF. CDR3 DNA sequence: TGTGCCAGCAGCCAAGATCCGGAGGGCGGAGGCTATGGCTACACCTTC.